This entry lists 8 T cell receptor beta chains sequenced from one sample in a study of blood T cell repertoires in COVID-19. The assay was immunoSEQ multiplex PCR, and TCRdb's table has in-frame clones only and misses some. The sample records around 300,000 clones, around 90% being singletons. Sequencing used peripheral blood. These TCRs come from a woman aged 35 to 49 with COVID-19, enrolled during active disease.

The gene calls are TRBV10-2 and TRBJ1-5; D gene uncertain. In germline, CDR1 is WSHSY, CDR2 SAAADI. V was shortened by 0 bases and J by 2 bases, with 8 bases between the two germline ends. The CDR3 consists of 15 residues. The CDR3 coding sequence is TGCGCCAGCAGTGAGTCGCAGGCAGGCAATCAGCCCCAGCATTTT. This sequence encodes CASSESQAGNQPQHF.

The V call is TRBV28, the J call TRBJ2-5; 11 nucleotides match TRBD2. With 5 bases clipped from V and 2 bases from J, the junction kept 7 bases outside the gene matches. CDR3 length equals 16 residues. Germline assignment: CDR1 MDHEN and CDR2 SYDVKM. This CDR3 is CASSPPGLAVQETQYF. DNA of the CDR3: TGTGCCAGCAGTCCCCCGGGACTAGCGGTACAAGAGACCCAGTACTTC.

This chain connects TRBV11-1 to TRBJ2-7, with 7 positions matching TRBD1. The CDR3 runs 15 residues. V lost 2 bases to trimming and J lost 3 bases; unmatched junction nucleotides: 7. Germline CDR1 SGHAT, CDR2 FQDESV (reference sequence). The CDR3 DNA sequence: TGTGCCAGCAGCTTATCGGGACAGAAGCTCTACGAGCAGTACTTC. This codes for CASSLSGQKLYEQYF. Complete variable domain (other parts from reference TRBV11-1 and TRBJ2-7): EAEVAQSPRYKITEKSQAVAFWCDPISGHATLYWYRQILGQGPELLVQFQDESVVDDSQLPKDRFSAERLKGVDSTLKIQPAELGDSAMYLCASSLSGQKLYEQYFGPGTRLTVT.

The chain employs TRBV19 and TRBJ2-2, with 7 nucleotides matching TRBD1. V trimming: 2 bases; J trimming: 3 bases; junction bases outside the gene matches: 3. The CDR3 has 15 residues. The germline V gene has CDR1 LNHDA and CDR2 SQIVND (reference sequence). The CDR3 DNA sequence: TGTGCCAGTAGTATATCACAGGGGTACACCGGGGAGCTGTTTTTT. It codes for CASSISQGYTGELFF. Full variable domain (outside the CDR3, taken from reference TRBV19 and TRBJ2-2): DGGITQSPKYLFRKEGQNVTLSCEQNLNHDAMYWYRQDPGQGLRLIYYSQIVNDFQKGDIAEGYSVSREKKESFPLTVTSAQKNPTAFYLCASSISQGYTGELFFGEGSRLTVL.

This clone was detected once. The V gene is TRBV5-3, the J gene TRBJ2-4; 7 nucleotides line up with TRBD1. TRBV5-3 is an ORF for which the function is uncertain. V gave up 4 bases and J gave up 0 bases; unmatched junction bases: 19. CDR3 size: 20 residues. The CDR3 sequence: CARSPYPLTGPKLAKNIQYF. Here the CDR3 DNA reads TGTGCCAGAAGCCCCTACCCTTTGACAGGGCCCAAACTAGCCAAAAACATTCAGTACTTC.

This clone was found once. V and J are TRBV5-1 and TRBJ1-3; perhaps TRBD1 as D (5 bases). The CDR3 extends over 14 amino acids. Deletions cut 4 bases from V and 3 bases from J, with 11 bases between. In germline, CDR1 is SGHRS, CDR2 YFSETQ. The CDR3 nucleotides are TGCGCCAGCAGCCAGGGTGATCTTGGAAACACCATATATTTT. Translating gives CASSQGDLGNTIYF.

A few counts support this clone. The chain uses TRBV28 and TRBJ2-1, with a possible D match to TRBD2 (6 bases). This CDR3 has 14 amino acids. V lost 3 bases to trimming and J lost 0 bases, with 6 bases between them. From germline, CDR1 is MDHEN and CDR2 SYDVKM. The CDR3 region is CASSLGGSYNEQFF. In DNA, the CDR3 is TGTGCCAGCAGTTTGGGAGGCTCCTACAATGAGCAGTTCTTC. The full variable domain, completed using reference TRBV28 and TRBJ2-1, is DVKVTQSSRYLVKRTGEKVFLECVQDMDHENMFWYRQDPGLGLRLIYFSYDVKMKEKGDIPEGYSVSREKKERFSLILESASTNQTSMYLCASSLGGSYNEQFFGPGTRLTVL.

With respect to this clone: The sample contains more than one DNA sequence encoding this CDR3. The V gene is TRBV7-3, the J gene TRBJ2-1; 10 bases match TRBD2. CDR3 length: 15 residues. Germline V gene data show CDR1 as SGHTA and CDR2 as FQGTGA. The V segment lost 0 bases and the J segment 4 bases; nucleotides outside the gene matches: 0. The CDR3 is CASSLTAGGYNEQFF. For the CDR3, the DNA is TGTGCCAGCAGCTTAACAGCGGGAGGGTACAATGAGCAGTTCTTC. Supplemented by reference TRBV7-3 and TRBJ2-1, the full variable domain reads GAGVSQTPSNKVTEKGKYVELRCDPISGHTALYWYRQSLGQGPEFLIYFQGTGAADDSGLPNDRFFAVRPEGSVSTLKIQRTERGDSAVYLCASSLTAGGYNEQFFGPGTRLTVL.